A few counts support the clone carrying this T cell receptor beta chain. The antigen is undetermined. RNA was extracted with the RNeasy kit, and a quantity of 0.5 to 1 ug was reverse transcribed using random hexamers. Amplification of TCR beta CDR3 by immunoSEQ multiplex PCR spanned 54 Vbeta and 13 Jbeta. TCRdb ran MiXCR on the immunoSEQ multiplex PCR reads and lists one entry per CDR3 protein. This table has 250,000 to 300,000 distinct CDR3 sequences, 65% to 90% appearing once. This sample is part of a study of CD8 T cells in Susac syndrome. Study-level points and caveats: The study conceded that its TCR sequencing and HLA analysis involved relatively few individuals.

Per germline, CDR1 DFQATT and CDR2 SNEGSKA (reference sequence). V dropped 1 base and J dropped 6; count of bases not matched to a gene: 11. This CDR3 spans 16 amino acids. The multiple sclerosis controls comprised treatment-naive patients whose relapsing-remitting disease was stable or active. FACS enriched CD8+ TEMRA cells, while bulk CD8+ and CD4+ were negatively isolated. The sequence derives from a human donor with multiple sclerosis. The chain employs TRBV20-1 and TRBJ2-1, with 8 nucleotides matching TRBD2. The sequenced sample was CD8+ T cells from PBMCs. The CDR3 protein is CSARVLLAVETNEQFF. The CDR3 nucleotides are TGCAGTGCTAGAGTTTTACTAGCGGTAGAGACCAATGAGCAGTTCTTC.